These 27 T cell receptor beta chains were all obtained from the same sample, sequenced in a study of blood T cells in healthy people across ages. A sample-barcoded 5' primer and a J-beta primer mix were used in a second PCR of roughly 6 to 11 cycles. Via MiXCR, TCRdb re-called the 5' RACE reads, giving one row per CDR3 protein. Of hundreds of thousands of distinct CDR3 sequences listed, approximately 30% were seen once; the top ten hold 15% to 19%. Sequenced: blood. The origin of the receptors is an elderly woman in good health.

This clonotype was counted between two and nine times. The chain carries TRBV7-9 and TRBJ1-1, with 8 bases that match TRBD1. The CDR3 totals 13 residues. The germline gives CDR1 SEHNR, CDR2 FQNEAQ (reference sequence). With V trimmed by 0 bases and J by 7 bases, 1 base remained unmatched. CDR3 sequence (DNA): TGTGCCAGCAGCTTAGCGGGACAGGTTGAAGCTTTCTTT. Translated, it gives CASSLAGQVEAFF.

This clonotype showed up many times. The J gene is TRBJ2-1, the V gene TRBV20-1, with D possibly being TRBD2 (6 bases). From germline, CDR1 is DFQATT and CDR2 SNEGSKA (reference sequence). The CDR3 has 14 residues. V lost 6 bases and J lost 8, with 20 bases in between. CDR3 nucleotides: TGCAGTGCCCCGACTAGTACGGGGGTTGATGAGCAGTTCTTC. Translation gives CSAPTSTGVDEQFF.

This clonotype was recorded at least ten times. The rearrangement joins TRBV25-1 to TRBJ2-7; 10 bases are a match to TRBD1. Trimming removed 7 bases from V and 3 bases from J; junction bases left unmatched: 3. The CDR3 length is 13 residues. Germline V CDR1 and CDR2: MGHDK, SYGVNS. CDR3 loop: CASNGDRGYEQYF. CDR3 nucleotides: TGTGCCAGCAATGGGGACAGGGGCTACGAGCAGTACTTC.

The chain links TRBV20-1 to TRBJ2-1; 14 bases map to TRBD2. Germline V gene data show CDR1 as DFQATT and CDR2 as SNEGSKA (reference sequence). After removal of 3 bases from V and 8 bases from J, the junction contained 6 bases not matched to a gene. This CDR3 has 15 residues. CDR3 coding DNA: TGCAGTGCTAGGGGGACTAGCGGGGGTGCCCATGAGCAGTTCTTC. This gives the protein CSARGTSGGAHEQFF.

This clonotype occurred a few times. The rearrangement joins TRBV5-1 to TRBJ1-1, with no clear D. The germline V and J ends were trimmed by 4 bases and 4 bases, with 11 bases remaining between them. Germline V gene sequence: CDR1 SGHRS, CDR2 YFSETQ. The CDR3 covers 13 residues. The CDR3 region is CASSQLFGTEAFF. The CDR3 bases are TGCGCCAGCAGCCAACTATTTGGCACTGAAGCTTTCTTT.

This clonotype turned up a few times. The chain links TRBV6-5 to TRBJ2-5; TRBD1 is a possible D gene (6 bases). The V and J ends lost 6 bases and 4 bases respectively, with 12 bases between them. Germline CDR1 reads MNHEY; CDR2 reads SVGAGI. This CDR3 has 13 residues. CDR3 amino acids: CASSRGQRETQYF. As DNA, the CDR3 is TGTGCCAGCAGCCGCGGACAGAGAGAGACCCAGTACTTC.

This clonotype was counted many times. The chain couples TRBV3-1 to TRBJ2-7, with 7 bases aligning to TRBD1. Germline values: CDR1 LGHDT, CDR2 YNNKEL (reference sequence). J was trimmed by 0 bases and V by 4 bases; bases with no gene match: 6. The CDR3 contains 15 residues. In DNA form, the CDR3 reads TGTGCCAGCAGCCCCGACAGGGTTTTCTCCTACGAGCAGTACTTC. As protein: CASSPDRVFSYEQYF.

Notes on this clonotype: The conserved phenylalanine or tryptophan is not found at the CDR3 terminus, so this likely reflects a read error. Because the CDR3's place on the DNA is in doubt, the DNA is left out and the CDR3 is given as listed by TCRdb. The genes are TRBV20-1 and TRBJ2-5; the table's D call of TRBD2 was not tested on the DNA. CDR1 and CDR2 from the germline V gene are DFQATT and SNEGSKA (reference sequence). The CDR3 length is 12 residues, termini included. CDR3 sequence: CSAGLTGRPSTS.

This clonotype was counted a few times. The chain is built from TRBV19 and TRBJ1-5; weak D call: TRBD1 (5 bases). This CDR3 spans 14 amino acids. CDR1 is LNHDA, CDR2 SQIVND, per germline (reference sequence). V was pared by 7 bases and J by 2 bases, with 12 bases between. CDR3 loop: CASTQGPRNQPQHF. In nucleotides, the CDR3 is TGTGCCAGTACGCAGGGCCCTCGCAATCAGCCCCAGCATTTT.

The chain uses TRBV5-1 and TRBJ2-5, with unresolved D. This CDR3 comprises 15 residues. V lost 0 bases and J lost 2, with 11 bases in between. CDR1 and CDR2 (germline): SGHRS, YFSETQ. The CDR3 reads CASSLGRTTQETQYF. The CDR3 nucleotides are TGCGCCAGCAGCTTGGGTAGGACGACACAAGAGACCCAGTACTTC.

The gene calls are TRBV28 and TRBJ1-6; tentative D call: TRBD1 (5 bases). The CDR3 is 15 amino acids. Looked up from germline, CDR1 is MDHEN and CDR2 is SYDVKM. V lost 7 bases and J 6 bases, leaving 16 bases between the germline ends. CDR3 protein: CASNPREGSNSPLHF. DNA for the CDR3: TGTGCCAGCAATCCTAGGGAGGGGTCTAATTCACCCCTCCACTTT.

There are many counts of this clonotype. In DNA, the CDR3 is TGCAGCGTTGAATTGGGCTCGACGGAGACCCAGTACTTC. Translated: CSVELGSTETQYF. The rearrangement uses TRBV29-1 and TRBJ2-5; D ambiguous. There are 13 residues in the CDR3. Germline V gene lookup returns CDR1 SQVTM and CDR2 ANQGSEA. V was cut by 2 bases and J by 5 bases, with 12 bases left in between. The whole variable domain, remainder taken from reference TRBV29-1 and TRBJ2-5, is SAVISQKPSRDICQRGTSLTIQCQVDSQVTMMFWYRQQPGQSLTLIATANQGSEATYESGFVIDKFPISRPNLTFSTLTVSNMSPEDSSIYLCSVELGSTETQYFGPGTRLLVL.

This clonotype came up many times. This sequence joins TRBV5-1 and TRBJ2-3; maybe TRBD2 (7 bases). The CDR3 is made up of 17 amino acids. Germline V lookup: CDR1 SGHRS, CDR2 YFSETQ. V was cut by 4 bases and J by 5 bases, with 23 bases left in between. The CDR3 region has the DNA TGCGCCAGCAGCCCTATCGGGTCGGGGGGCTCGGGAGATACGCAGTATTTT. It translates to CASSPIGSGGSGDTQYF.

This clonotype was recorded at least ten times. The chain uses TRBV3-1 and TRBJ1-4; D unclear. CDR3 length: 13 amino acids. The germline V gene has CDR1 LGHDT and CDR2 YNNKEL (reference sequence). The V end lost 0 bases, the J end lost 11 bases, and 10 bases lay between the germline ends. CDR3 in DNA: TGTGCCAGCAGCCAAGATGAGTCGGGGAAACTGTTTTTT. It specifies CASSQDESGKLFF.

This clonotype was recorded at least ten times. The chain is built from TRBV3-1 and TRBJ2-4, with D maybe TRBD2 (7 bases). The V end was cut by 2 bases, the J end by 7 bases, with 18 bases between. Germline values: CDR1 LGHDT, CDR2 YNNKEL (reference sequence). This CDR3 contains 16 residues. Here the CDR3 DNA reads TGTGCCAGCAGCCAACGGCGGGGGCCATCCCCCAACATTCAGTACTTC. Its protein product is CASSQRRGPSPNIQYF. Variable domain in full (rest from reference TRBV3-1 and TRBJ2-4): DTAVSQTPKYLVTQMGNDKSIKCEQNLGHDTMYWYKQDSKKFLKIMFSYNNKELIINETVPNRFSPKSPDKAHLNLHINSLELGDSAVYFCASSQRRGPSPNIQYFGAGTRLSVL.

This clonotype was counted at least ten times. The rearrangement uses TRBV5-1 and TRBJ2-5, with D possibly TRBD2 on 6 matching bases. Trimming cost V 2 bases and J 5 bases, with 16 bases left between them. The germline CDR1 and CDR2 sequences are SGHRS and YFSETQ. The length of the CDR3 is 15 residues. The CDR3 protein is CASSFRPSAVETQYF. In DNA form, the CDR3 reads TGCGCCAGCAGCTTTCGCCCTAGCGCTGTGGAGACCCAGTACTTC.

The chain combines TRBV7-9 with TRBJ1-2; D not certain. The CDR3 is made up of 13 amino acids. Germline V gives CDR1 SEHNR, CDR2 FQNEAQ (reference sequence). Trimming pared 5 bases from V and 4 bases from J, leaving 11 bases between. CDR3 sequence reads: CASSVGKIYGYTF. CDR3 DNA sequence: TGTGCCAGCAGCGTGGGGAAGATCTATGGCTACACCTTC. Drawing the rest from reference TRBV7-9 and TRBJ1-2, the complete variable domain is DTGVSQNPRHKITKRGQNVTFRCDPISEHNRLYWYRQTLGQGPEFLTYFQNEAQLEKSRLLSDRFSAERPKGSFSTLEIQRTEQGDSAMYLCASSVGKIYGYTFGSGTRLTVV.

This clonotype was counted at least ten times. V and J are TRBV20-1 and TRBJ1-5; D not certain. Germline V gene lookup returns CDR1 DFQATT and CDR2 SNEGSKA (reference sequence). The CDR3 has 14 residues. V was pared by 0 bases and J by 0 bases, with 6 bases between. The CDR3 nucleotides are TGCAGTGCTAGAGAGGGGTATAGCAATCAGCCCCAGCATTTT. It translates to CSAREGYSNQPQHF.

There are many counts of this clonotype. The gene calls are TRBV3-1 and TRBJ2-5, with 8 positions matching TRBD2. Germline-derived CDR1 and CDR2 are LGHDT and YNNKEL (reference sequence). Trimming at V came to 2 bases and at J to 5 bases, leaving 4 bases not matched to a gene. The CDR3 is made up of 14 amino acids. CDR3: CASSQRGGLETQYF. The DNA of the CDR3 is TGTGCCAGCAGCCAACGGGGGGGCCTGGAGACCCAGTACTTC.

The sample holds many counts of this clonotype. CDR3 coding DNA: TGTGCCAGCAGTGAACTAGTAACTAATGAAAAACTGTTTTTT. Translation: CASSELVTNEKLFF. The J gene is TRBJ1-4, the V gene TRBV2; D remains ambiguous. Germline CDR1 reads SNHLY; CDR2 reads FYNNEI. This CDR3 is 14 amino acids long. Trimming took off 2 bases at V and 1 base at J, with 5 bases between the two ends.

This clonotype occurred many times. This may be a read error: a much more frequent sequence differs by one nucleotide. The chain is built from TRBV27 and TRBJ2-1; 9 bases align to TRBD1. The J call is uncertain, as TRBJ2-7 better fits the DNA end. This CDR3 has 17 amino acids. In germline, CDR1 is MNHEY, CDR2 SMNVEV (reference sequence). The DNA of the CDR3 is TGTGCCAGCAGTCCCGGGGACAGGGCGGGCTCCTACAATGAGCAGTACTTC. It translates to CASSPGDRAGSYNEQYF.

In its sample, this clonotype was seen many times. This chain connects TRBV18 to TRBJ2-5, with D unresolved. Trimming took 3 bases from V and 5 from J, leaving 7 bases between them. Germline V CDR1 and CDR2: KGHSH, LQKENI. This CDR3 has 12 amino acids. The CDR3 region has the DNA TGTGCCAGCTCACCGGCGGATGAGACCCAGTACTTC. Residues: CASSPADETQYF.

This clonotype was seen a single time. This rearrangement joins TRBV19 to TRBJ2-1; D is possibly TRBD1 or TRBD2 (6 bases each). Germline values: CDR1 LNHDA, CDR2 SQIVND (reference sequence). Trimming shortened V by 5 bases and J by 5 bases, and 22 bases separated the two germline ends. The CDR3 contains 17 residues. The DNA for the CDR3 is TGTGCCAGTAGTCTTCGACTAGTGGGGGGCCGACACAATGAGCAGTTCTTC. It encodes CASSLRLVGGRHNEQFF.

This chain joins TRBV7-2 and TRBJ2-1, with a possible D match to TRBD2 (5 bases). Trimming removed 1 base at V and 5 bases at J, with 21 bases between. This CDR3 spans 18 amino acids. From germline, CDR1 is SGHTA and CDR2 FQGNSA. This CDR3 is CASSLGPRRAEKNNEQFF. In nucleotides, the CDR3 is TGTGCCAGCAGCTTAGGACCCCGGCGGGCCGAGAAAAACAATGAGCAGTTCTTC.

The table lists this clonotype with a few counts. The gene calls are TRBV21-1 and TRBJ1-6; the D segment call TRBD1 is taken from the table without a DNA check. TRBV21-1 is tagged as a pseudogene. The CDR3 runs 19 residues. The CDR3 spells CASSSPVRGGSSYNSPLHF. In nucleotides, the CDR3 is TGTGCCAGCAGCAGCCCCGTCAGGGGTGGGAGCTCCTATAATTCACCCCTCCACTTT.

This clonotype showed up just once. The CDR3 region has the DNA TGTGCCAGCTCACCACTGGGTTTGGGGCGCACCGGGGAGCTGTTTTTT. Protein product: CASSPLGLGRTGELFF. The rearrangement uses TRBV18 and TRBJ2-2; the D gene is possibly TRBD1 (5 bases). The CDR3 consists of 16 residues. Trimming took 1 base from V and 4 from J, leaving 13 bases between them. Per the germline V gene, CDR1 is KGHSH and CDR2 is LQKENI. The variable domain in full, with the rest retrieved from reference TRBV18 and TRBJ2-2, is NAGVMQNPRHLVRRRGQEARLRCSPMKGHSHVYWYRQLPEEGLKFMVYLQKENIIDESGMPKERFSAEFPKEGPSILRIQQVVRGDSAAYFCASSPLGLGRTGELFFGEGSRLTVL.

The rearrangement links TRBV7-6 to TRBJ2-2, with D perhaps TRBD2 (7 bases). V lost 5 bases and J 4 bases, leaving 11 bases between the germline ends. This CDR3 has 14 amino acids. Germline V gene data show CDR1 as SGHVS and CDR2 as FNYEAQ. In DNA, the CDR3 is TGTGCCAGCAGCCCGGGGGGCGGCACCGGGGAGCTGTTTTTT. This codes for CASSPGGGTGELFF.